This is a list of T cell receptor beta chains from one sample in a study of vaccination and CD4 T cells after COVID-19. The antigens for these receptors are not known. Using its own MiXCR run on the PCR reads, TCRdb lists one record per CDR3 protein. The sample gives tens of thousands of distinct CDR3 sequences, over 60% of which show up once; 16% is in the top ten. Specimen: CD4+ T cells from blood, cultured in vitro, collected after SARS-CoV-2 vaccination. The source of these receptors is a human donor who received a COVID-19 vaccine. Both conserved end residues are part of each CDR3. The order of the fields is D gene, J gene, clone size, V gene, CDR3 DNA, CDR3 protein. D genes are given only for firm matches. Not all rows give a size; the values are once, few, many and, for expanded clones, a class.

>TRBD1|TRBJ1-2|once|TRBV19
TGTGCCAGTAGTCCCACCTACGGGACAGGGTTTGGCTACACCTTC
CASSPTYGTGFGYTF
>-|TRBJ2-7|-|TRBV27
TGTGCCAGCAGTTTATCAGGGGGGCGCTACGAGCAGTACTTC
CASSLSGGRYEQYF
>-|TRBJ2-4|-|TRBV20-1
TGCAGTGCTAGAGATACCGGATTGGAGAACATTCAGTACTTC
CSARDTGLENIQYF
>TRBD1|TRBJ1-6|-|TRBV19
TGTGCCAGTAGTACAAAGACAGGGAATGCGTCACCCCTCCACTTT
CASSTKTGNASPLHF
>-|TRBJ1-4|few|TRBV25-1
TGTGCCAGCAGTGAATTGAGGGGAACTAATGAAAAACTGTTTTTT
CASSELRGTNEKLFF
>TRBD1|TRBJ2-7|-|TRBV27
TGTGCCGGGAGACAGGGTTCATGGGTCACGGTATACGAGCAGTACTTC
CAGRQGSWVTVYEQYF
>-|TRBJ2-2|few|TRBV20-1
TGCAGTGCTAGTGGACACTCGAACACCGGGGAGCTGTTTTTT
CSASGHSNTGELFF
>-|TRBJ1-2|-|TRBV15
TGTGCCACCAGCAGAGATCTGGGATCCTATGGCTACACCTTC
CATSRDLGSYGYTF
>TRBD1|TRBJ1-5|-|TRBV20-1
TGCAGTGCTAGGAGCGGGGACAGGGTTGGCCAGCCCCAGCATTTT
CSARSGDRVGQPQHF
>-|TRBJ2-7|-|TRBV6-1
TGTGCCAGCAGTAGTATGGGGCTAGCGCCCGAGCAGTACTTC
CASSSMGLAPEQYF
>-|TRBJ2-1|-|TRBV19
TGTGCCAGTAGTATATCGTCAAGGACCTACAATGAGCAGTTCTTC
CASSISSRTYNEQFF
>-|TRBJ2-5|-|TRBV2
TGTGCCAGCAGTGAATTCCGCGCAGAGACCCAGTACTTC
CASSEFRAETQYF
>TRBD2|TRBJ2-7|once|TRBV6-2/TRBV6-3
TGTGCCAGCAGCCCTAGCGGGGGCACCTACGAGCAGTACTTC
CASSPSGGTYEQYF
>-|TRBJ2-5|once|TRBV28
TGTGCCAGCAGCGTCGGGGAGACCCAGTACTTC
CASSVGETQYF
>-|TRBJ2-5|-|TRBV21-1
TGTGCCAGCAGCCCCCGAAGGGGGGGGAAGGGGGGAGAGACCCAGTACTTC
CASSPRRGGKGGETQYF
>-|TRBJ1-2|once|TRBV12-3/TRBV12-4
TGTGCCAGCAGTTCGAGGGCAGGCGGCTACACCTTC
CASSSRAGGYTF
>-|TRBJ2-3|-|TRBV20-1
TGCAGCGCCGCTAGATCAGATACGCAGTATTTT
CSAARSDTQYF
>TRBD2|TRBJ2-3|-|TRBV23-1
TGCGCCAGCAGTCCAGATACCGGGGGGGGCACAGATACGCAGTATTTT
CASSPDTGGGTDTQYF
>-|TRBJ1-1|-|TRBV12-3/TRBV12-4
TGTGCCAGCAGTGCCATACAGGGTGGGCAAGCTTTCTTT
CASSAIQGGQAFF
>-|TRBJ2-2|-|TRBV2
TGTGCCAGCCGGGGGACGGCCAGAGACACCGGGGAGCTGTTTTTT
CASRGTARDTGELFF
>-|TRBJ2-7|-|TRBV2
TGTGCCAGCAGCGAATCTAGATCAATCGAGCAGTACTTC
CASSESRSIEQYF
>-|TRBJ1-2|-|TRBV6-5
TGTGCCAGCAGTTACTCGAACAGGAATGGCTACACCTTC
CASSYSNRNGYTF
>-|TRBJ2-3|-|TRBV20-1
TGCAGTGCGTTAGAGGACACAGATACGCAGTATTTT
CSALEDTDTQYF
>-|TRBJ2-7|-|TRBV7-6
TGTGCCAGCAGCCGGGACGCCTCCTACGAGCAGTACTTC
CASSRDASYEQYF
>-|TRBJ1-1|-|TRBV20-1
TGCAGTGCTAGCCCTGGGACTGAAGCTTTCTTT
CSASPGTEAFF
>-|TRBJ2-7|few|TRBV20-1
TGCAGTGCTAGAGATGGGGACTTCTACTCCTACGAGCAGTACTTC
CSARDGDFYSYEQYF
>TRBD2|TRBJ2-3|-|TRBV12-3/TRBV12-4
TGTGCCAGTGGGAGAGGACTAGCGGGGGGGCCGACGCGCACAGATACGCAGTATTTT
CASGRGLAGGPTRTDTQYF
>TRBD2|TRBJ2-7|-|TRBV6-1
TGTGCCATACAGCGGGGGAGCCCATACGAGCAGTACTTC
CAIQRGSPYEQYF
>-|TRBJ2-3|-|TRBV20-1
TGCAGTGCCACACCCCGGGACAACCGAGCCCCCGCTAACACAGATACGCAGTATTTT
CSATPRDNRAPANTDTQYF
>-|TRBJ1-5|-|TRBV29-1
TGCAGCGCGGGTTCAGGGGCACAGCAGCCCCAGCATTTT
CSAGSGAQQPQHF
>TRBD2|TRBJ2-1|-|TRBV6-1
TGTGCCAGCAGTAGTAGCGGGGGGGCTGTCTTGGGGCAGTTCTTC
CASSSSGGAVLGQFF
>-|TRBJ1-1|-|TRBV20-1
TGCAGTGCGCACCCGCCTGTAAATGGGCAAGCTTTCTTT
CSAHPPVNGQAFF
>-|TRBJ2-7|-|TRBV6-5
TGTGCCAGCAGTTACTCGACAGCCGCCCACCAGGCCTACGAGCAGTACTTC
CASSYSTAAHQAYEQYF
>TRBD1|TRBJ1-2|-|TRBV23-1
TGCGCCAGCAGTCCCCCGGGACAGGGAAATTACAAGAACTATGGCTACACCTTC
CASSPPGQGNYKNYGYTF
>-|TRBJ1-6|-|TRBV3-1
TGTGCCAGCAGCCAAGGGGGAGGGTTCGGGTATAATTCACCCCTCCACTTT
CASSQGGGFGYNSPLHF
>TRBD1|TRBJ1-1|few|TRBV15
TGTGCCACCAGCAGAATGACAGGGAACTACGGATACACTGAAGCTTTCTTT
CATSRMTGNYGYTEAFF
>-|TRBJ1-6|-|TRBV15
TGTGCCACCAGCAGAGATGAAGGGGATAGCTCACCCCTCCACTTT
CATSRDEGDSSPLHF
>TRBD1|TRBJ2-3|-|TRBV19
TGTGCCAGTAGTATAGGGACAGGGGTCACAGATACGCAGTATTTT
CASSIGTGVTDTQYF
>-|TRBJ2-5|-|TRBV19
TGTGCCAGTAGTGGGAGTGAGGGTGGGGAGACCCAGTACTTC
CASSGSEGGETQYF
>TRBD2|TRBJ2-5|-|TRBV19
TGTGCCAGTAGTCGGGGGGGTAGCGGGGGTTTCGAGACCCAGTACTTC
CASSRGGSGGFETQYF
>-|TRBJ2-1|-|TRBV10-1
TGCGCCAGCAGTGAGGGCTACTACAATGAGCAGTTCTTC
CASSEGYYNEQFF
>TRBD1|TRBJ1-2|-|TRBV10-3
TGTGCCACGGGGGACAGCGAAGGCTACACCTTC
CATGDSEGYTF
>-|TRBJ1-5|-|TRBV20-1
TGCAGTGCTAGAGATAGGACAGTAAGGAATCAGCCCCAGCATTTT
CSARDRTVRNQPQHF
>-|TRBJ1-5|-|TRBV7-2
TGTGCCAGCAGCTTAGGGGGTTTGGGTCAGCCCCAGCATTTT
CASSLGGLGQPQHF
>-|TRBJ1-3|once|TRBV2
TGTGCCAGCAGTGGGAACACCATATATTTT
CASSGNTIYF
>TRBD2|TRBJ2-3|-|TRBV20-1
TGCAGTGCCCCGGGACTAAACACAGATACGCAGTATTTT
CSAPGLNTDTQYF